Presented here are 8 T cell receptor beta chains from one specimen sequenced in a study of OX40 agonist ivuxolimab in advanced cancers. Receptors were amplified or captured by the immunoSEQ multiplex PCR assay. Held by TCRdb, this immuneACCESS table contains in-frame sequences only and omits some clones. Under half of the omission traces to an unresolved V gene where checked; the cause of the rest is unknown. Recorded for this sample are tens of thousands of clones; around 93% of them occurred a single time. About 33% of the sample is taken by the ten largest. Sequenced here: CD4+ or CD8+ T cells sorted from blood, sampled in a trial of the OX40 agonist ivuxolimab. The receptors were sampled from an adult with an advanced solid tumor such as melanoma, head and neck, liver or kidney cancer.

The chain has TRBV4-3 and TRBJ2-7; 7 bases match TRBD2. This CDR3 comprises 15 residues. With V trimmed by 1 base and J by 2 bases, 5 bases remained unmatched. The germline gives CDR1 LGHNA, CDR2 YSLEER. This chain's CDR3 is CASSQGNSGTYEQYF. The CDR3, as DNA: TGCGCCAGCAGCCAAGGGAACAGCGGGACCTACGAGCAGTACTTC.

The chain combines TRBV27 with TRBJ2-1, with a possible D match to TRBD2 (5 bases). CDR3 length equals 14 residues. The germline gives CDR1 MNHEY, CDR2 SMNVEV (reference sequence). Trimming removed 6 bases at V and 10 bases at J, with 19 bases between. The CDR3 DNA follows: TGTGCCAGCAGCGGACTCGGCTACGATAGCGAGCAGTTCTTC. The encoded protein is CASSGLGYDSEQFF.

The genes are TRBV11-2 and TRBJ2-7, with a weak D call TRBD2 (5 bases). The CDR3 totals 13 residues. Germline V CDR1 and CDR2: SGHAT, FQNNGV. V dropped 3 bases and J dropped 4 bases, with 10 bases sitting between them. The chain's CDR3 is CASSFSDYYEQYF. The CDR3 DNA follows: TGTGCCAGCAGCTTTTCTGACTATTACGAGCAGTACTTC.

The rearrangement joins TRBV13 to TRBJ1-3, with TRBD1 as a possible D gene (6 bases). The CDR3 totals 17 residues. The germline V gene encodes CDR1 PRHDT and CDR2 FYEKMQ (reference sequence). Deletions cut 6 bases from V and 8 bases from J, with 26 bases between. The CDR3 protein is CASSYSTGTPQGHTIYF. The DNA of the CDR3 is TGTGCCAGCAGTTACTCGACCGGGACACCTCAGGGACACACCATATATTTT.

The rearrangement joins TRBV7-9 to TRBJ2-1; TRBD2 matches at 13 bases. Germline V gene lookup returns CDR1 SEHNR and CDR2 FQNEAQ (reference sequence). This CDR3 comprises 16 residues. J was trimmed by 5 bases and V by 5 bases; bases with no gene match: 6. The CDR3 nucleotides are TGTGCCAGCAGCCCAACGACTAGCGGGAGGCACAATGAGCAGTTCTTC. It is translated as CASSPTTSGRHNEQFF.

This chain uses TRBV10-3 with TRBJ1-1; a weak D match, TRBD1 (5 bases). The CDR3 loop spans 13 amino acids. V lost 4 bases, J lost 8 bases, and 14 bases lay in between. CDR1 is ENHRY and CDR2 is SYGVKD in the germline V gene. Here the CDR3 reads CAISVPGEQEAFF. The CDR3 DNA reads TGTGCCATCAGTGTACCGGGGGAACAAGAAGCTTTCTTT.

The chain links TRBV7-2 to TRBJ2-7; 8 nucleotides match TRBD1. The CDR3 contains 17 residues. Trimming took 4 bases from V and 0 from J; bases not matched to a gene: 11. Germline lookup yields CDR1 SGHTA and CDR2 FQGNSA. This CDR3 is CASSSSRGLFSSYEQYF. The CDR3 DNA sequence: TGTGCCAGCAGCTCCAGCAGGGGGCTTTTTTCCTCCTACGAGCAGTACTTC.

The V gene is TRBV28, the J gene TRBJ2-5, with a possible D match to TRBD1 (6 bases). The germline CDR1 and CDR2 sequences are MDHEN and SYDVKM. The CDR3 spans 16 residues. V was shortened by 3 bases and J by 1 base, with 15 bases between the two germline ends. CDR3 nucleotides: TGTGCCAGCAGTTTTTTTGGGGGCCCCAGCCAAGAGACCCAGTACTTC. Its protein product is CASSFFGGPSQETQYF.